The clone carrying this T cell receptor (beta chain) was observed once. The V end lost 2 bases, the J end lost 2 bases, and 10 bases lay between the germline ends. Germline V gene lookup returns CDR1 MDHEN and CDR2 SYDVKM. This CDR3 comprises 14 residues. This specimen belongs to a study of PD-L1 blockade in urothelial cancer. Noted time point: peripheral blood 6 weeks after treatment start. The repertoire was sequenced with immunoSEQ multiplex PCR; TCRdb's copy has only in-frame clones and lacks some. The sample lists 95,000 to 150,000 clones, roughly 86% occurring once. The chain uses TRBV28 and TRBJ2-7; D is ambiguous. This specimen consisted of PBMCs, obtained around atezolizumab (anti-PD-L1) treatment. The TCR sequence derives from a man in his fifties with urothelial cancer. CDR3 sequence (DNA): TGTGCCAGCAGTTTAAGAGGATTTACCTACGAGCAGTACTTC. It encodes CASSLRGFTYEQYF.